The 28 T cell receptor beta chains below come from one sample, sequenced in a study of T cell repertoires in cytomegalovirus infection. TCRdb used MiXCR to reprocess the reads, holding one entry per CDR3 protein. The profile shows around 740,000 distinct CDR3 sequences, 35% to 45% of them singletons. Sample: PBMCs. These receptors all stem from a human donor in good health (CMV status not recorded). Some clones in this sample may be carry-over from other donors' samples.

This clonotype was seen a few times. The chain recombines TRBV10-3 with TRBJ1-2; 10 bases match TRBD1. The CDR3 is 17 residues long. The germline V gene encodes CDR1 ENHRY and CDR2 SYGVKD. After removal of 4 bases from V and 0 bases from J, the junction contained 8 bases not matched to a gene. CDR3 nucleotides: TGTGCCATCAGTGGCGAGGGGACAGGGGTGGCTAACTATGGCTACACCTTC. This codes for CAISGEGTGVANYGYTF.

In nucleotides, the CDR3 is TGCAGCACCCGCATGGCGGGGGGCTCGAACACCGGGGAGCTGTTTTTT. Amino acids: CSTRMAGGSNTGELFF. V gene TRBV29-1 combines with J gene TRBJ2-2; 8 bases are a match to TRBD2. The germline V gene has CDR1 SQVTM and CDR2 ANQGSEA. The CDR3 length is 16 residues. Losses at the gene ends were 8 bases for V and 0 bases for J; bases not matched to a gene: 11.

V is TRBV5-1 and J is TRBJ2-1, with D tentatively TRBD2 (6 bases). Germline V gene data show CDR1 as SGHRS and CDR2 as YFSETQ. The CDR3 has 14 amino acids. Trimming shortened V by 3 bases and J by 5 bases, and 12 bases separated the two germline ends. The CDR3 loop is CASSYPWGDNEQFF. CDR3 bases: TGCGCCAGCAGCTACCCCTGGGGGGACAATGAGCAGTTCTTC.

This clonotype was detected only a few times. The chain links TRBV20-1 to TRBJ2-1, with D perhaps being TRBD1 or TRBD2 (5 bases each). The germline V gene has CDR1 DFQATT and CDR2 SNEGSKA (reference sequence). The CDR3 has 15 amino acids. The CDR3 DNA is TGCTCGCCTCGTCCGGGTGGGGGTTCCTACAATGAGCAGTTCTTC. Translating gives CSPRPGGGSYNEQFF.

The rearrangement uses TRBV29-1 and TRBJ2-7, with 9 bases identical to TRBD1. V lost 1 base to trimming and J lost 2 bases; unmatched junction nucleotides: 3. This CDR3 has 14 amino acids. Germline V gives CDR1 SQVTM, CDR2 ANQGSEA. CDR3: CSVEAGTGTYEQYF. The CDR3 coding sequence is TGCAGCGTTGAAGCCGGGACAGGGACCTACGAGCAGTACTTC.

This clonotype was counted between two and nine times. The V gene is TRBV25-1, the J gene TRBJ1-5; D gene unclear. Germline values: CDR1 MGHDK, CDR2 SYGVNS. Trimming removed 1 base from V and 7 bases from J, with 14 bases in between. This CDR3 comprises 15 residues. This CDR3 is CASSEWARGHQPQHF. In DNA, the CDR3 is TGTGCCAGCAGTGAATGGGCCCGTGGGCACCAGCCCCAGCATTTT.

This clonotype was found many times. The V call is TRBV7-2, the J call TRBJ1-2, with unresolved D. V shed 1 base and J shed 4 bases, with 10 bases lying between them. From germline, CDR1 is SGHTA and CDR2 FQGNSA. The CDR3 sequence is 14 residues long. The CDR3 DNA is TGTGCCAGCAGCTTAGATGGGGAGGTCTATGGCTACACCTTC. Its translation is CASSLDGEVYGYTF.

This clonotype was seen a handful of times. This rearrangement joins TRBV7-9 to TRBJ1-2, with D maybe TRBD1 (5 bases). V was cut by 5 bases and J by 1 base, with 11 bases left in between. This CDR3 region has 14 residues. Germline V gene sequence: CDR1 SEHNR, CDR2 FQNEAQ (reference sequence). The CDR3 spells CASSTTGLNYGYTF. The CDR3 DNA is TGTGCCAGCAGCACGACGGGACTTAACTATGGCTACACCTTC.

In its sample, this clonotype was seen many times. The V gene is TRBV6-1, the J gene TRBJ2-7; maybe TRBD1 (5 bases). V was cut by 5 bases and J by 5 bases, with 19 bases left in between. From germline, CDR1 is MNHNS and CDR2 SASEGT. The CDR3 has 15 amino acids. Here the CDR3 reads CASSSQGRVWDEQYF. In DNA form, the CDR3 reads TGTGCCAGCAGTTCGCAGGGCCGTGTGTGGGACGAGCAGTACTTC.

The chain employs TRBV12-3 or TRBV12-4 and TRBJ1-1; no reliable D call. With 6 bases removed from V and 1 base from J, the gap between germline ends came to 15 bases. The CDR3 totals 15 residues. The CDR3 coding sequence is TGTGCCAGCAGGGCATGGGGTATAGGGAACACTGAAGCTTTCTTT. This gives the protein CASRAWGIGNTEAFF.

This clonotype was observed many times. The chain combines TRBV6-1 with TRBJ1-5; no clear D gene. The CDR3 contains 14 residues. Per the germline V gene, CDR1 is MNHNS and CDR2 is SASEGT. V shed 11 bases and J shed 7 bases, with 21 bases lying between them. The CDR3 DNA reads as TGTGCCGGAGCGAGAGGCGATGAGAGGCAGCCCCAGCATTTT. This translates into CAGARGDERQPQHF.

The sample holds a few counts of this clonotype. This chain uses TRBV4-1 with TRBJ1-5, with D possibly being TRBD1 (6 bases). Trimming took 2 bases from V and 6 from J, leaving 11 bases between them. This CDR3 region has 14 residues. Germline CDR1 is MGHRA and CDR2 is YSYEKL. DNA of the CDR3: TGCGCCAGCAGCCAATCGCAGGGGAGTCAGCCCCAGCATTTT. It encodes CASSQSQGSQPQHF.

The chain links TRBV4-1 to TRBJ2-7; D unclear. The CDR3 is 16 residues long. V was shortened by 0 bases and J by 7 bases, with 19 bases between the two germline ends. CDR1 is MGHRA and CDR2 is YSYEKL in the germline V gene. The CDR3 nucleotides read TGCGCCAGCAGCCAAGATGCGCAGTATCCTTTTGGGGAGCAGTACTTC. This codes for CASSQDAQYPFGEQYF.

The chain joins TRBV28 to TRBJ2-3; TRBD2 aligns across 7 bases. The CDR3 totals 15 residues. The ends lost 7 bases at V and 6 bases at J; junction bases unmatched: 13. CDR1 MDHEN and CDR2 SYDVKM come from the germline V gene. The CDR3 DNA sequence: TGTGCCAGCACCCGGGGACTAAATTGGTGGGATACGCAGTATTTT. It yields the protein CASTRGLNWWDTQYF.

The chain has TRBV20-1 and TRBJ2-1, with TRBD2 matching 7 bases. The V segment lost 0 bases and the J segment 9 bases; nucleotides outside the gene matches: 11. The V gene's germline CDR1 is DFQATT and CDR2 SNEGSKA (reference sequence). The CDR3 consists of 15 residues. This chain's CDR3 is CSARDSRAGRGEQFF. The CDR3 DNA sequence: TGCAGTGCTAGAGATAGCAGAGCGGGGAGGGGTGAGCAGTTCTTC.

The CDR3 loop is CASSSRPGGAENTEAFF. In DNA form, the CDR3 reads TGTGCCAGCTCATCGAGACCCGGGGGCGCGGAGAACACTGAAGCTTTCTTT. The J gene is TRBJ1-1, the V gene TRBV18; perhaps TRBD1 as D (6 bases). This CDR3 contains 17 residues. Trimming took 5 bases from V and 1 from J, leaving 20 bases between them. Germline assignment: CDR1 KGHSH and CDR2 LQKENI. Combining the CDR3 with reference TRBV18 and TRBJ1-1 gives the whole variable domain NAGVMQNPRHLVRRRGQEARLRCSPMKGHSHVYWYRQLPEEGLKFMVYLQKENIIDESGMPKERFSAEFPKEGPSILRIQQVVRGDSAAYFCASSSRPGGAENTEAFFGQGTRLTVV.

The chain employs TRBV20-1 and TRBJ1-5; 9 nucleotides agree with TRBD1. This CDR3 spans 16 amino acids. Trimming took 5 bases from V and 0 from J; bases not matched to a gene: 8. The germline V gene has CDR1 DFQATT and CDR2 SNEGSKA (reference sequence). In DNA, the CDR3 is TGCAGTGCTTACCGGACAGGGGCGAATAGCAATCAGCCCCAGCATTTT. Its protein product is CSAYRTGANSNQPQHF.

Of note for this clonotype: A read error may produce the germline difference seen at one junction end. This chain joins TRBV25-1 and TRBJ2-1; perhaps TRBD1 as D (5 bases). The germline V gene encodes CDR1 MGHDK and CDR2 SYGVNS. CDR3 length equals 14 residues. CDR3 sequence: CASRNDRKHNEQLF. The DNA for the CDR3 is TGTGCCAGCAGGAATGACAGAAAACACAATGAGCAGTTATTC.

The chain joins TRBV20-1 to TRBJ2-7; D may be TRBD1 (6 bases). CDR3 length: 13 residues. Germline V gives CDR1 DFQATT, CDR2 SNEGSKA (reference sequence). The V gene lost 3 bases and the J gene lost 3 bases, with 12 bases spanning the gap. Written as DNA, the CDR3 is TGCAGTGCTAGGGACAGCCGAGACTACGAGCAGTACTTC. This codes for CSARDSRDYEQYF.

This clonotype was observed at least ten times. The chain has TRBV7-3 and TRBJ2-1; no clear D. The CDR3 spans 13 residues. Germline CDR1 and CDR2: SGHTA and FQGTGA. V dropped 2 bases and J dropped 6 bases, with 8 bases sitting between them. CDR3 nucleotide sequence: TGTGCCAGCAGCTTATTGACGGGCAATGAGCAGTTCTTC. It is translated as CASSLLTGNEQFF. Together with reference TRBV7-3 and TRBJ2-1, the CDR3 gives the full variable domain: GAGVSQTPSNKVTEKGKYVELRCDPISGHTALYWYRQSLGQGPEFLIYFQGTGAADDSGLPNDRFFAVRPEGSVSTLKIQRTERGDSAVYLCASSLLTGNEQFFGPGTRLTVL.

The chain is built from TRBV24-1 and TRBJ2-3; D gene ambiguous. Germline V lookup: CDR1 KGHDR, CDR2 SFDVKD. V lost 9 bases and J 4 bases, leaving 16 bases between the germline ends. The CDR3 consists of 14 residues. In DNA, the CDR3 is TGTGCCACCCAGACGCCGCAAAACGCAGATACGCAGTATTTT. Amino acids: CATQTPQNADTQYF.

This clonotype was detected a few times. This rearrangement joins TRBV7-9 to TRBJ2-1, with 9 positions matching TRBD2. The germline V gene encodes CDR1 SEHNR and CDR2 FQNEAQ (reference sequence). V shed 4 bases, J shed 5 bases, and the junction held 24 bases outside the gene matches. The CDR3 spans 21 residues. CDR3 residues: CASSWEADRLQAGGWDNEQFF. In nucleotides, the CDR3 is TGTGCCAGCAGCTGGGAAGCGGACAGGTTGCAAGCGGGAGGTTGGGACAATGAGCAGTTCTTC.

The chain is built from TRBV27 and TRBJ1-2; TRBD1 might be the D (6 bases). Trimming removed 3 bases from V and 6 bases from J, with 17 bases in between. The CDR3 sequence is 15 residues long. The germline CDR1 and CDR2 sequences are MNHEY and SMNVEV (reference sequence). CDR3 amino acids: CASSLGRGAGHGYTF. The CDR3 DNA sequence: TGTGCCAGCAGTTTGGGGCGGGGGGCGGGTCATGGCTACACCTTC.

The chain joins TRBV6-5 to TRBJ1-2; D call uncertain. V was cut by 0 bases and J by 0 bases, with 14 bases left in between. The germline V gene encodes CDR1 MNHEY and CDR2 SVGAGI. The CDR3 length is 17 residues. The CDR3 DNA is TGTGCCAGCAGTTACTCGCGGCCGGGGAGAGCTAACTATGGCTACACCTTC. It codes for CASSYSRPGRANYGYTF.

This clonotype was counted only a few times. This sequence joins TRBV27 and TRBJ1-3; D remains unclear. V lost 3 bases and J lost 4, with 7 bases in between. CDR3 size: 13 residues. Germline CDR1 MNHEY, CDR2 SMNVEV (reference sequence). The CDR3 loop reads CASSLARGNTIYF. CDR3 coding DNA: TGTGCCAGCAGTTTGGCCAGAGGAAACACCATATATTTT.

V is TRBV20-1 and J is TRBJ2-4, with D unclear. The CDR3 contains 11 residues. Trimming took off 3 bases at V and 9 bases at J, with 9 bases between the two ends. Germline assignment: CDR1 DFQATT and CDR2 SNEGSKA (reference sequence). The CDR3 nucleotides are TGCAGTGCTAGCGGGCATAGCATTCAGTACTTC. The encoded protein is CSASGHSIQYF.

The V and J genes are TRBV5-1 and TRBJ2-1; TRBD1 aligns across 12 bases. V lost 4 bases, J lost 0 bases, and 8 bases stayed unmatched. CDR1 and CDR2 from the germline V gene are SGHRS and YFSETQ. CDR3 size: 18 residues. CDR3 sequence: CASSRTGTGGVSYNEQFF. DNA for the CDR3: TGCGCCAGCAGCCGGACGGGGACAGGGGGCGTCTCCTACAATGAGCAGTTCTTC.

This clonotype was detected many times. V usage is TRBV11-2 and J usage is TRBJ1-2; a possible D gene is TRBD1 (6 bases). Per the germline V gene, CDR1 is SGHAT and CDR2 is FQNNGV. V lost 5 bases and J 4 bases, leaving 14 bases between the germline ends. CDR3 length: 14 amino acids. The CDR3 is CASSRLQGSYGYTF. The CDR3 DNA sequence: TGTGCCAGCAGCAGACTACAGGGCAGCTATGGCTACACCTTC.